The 13 T cell receptor beta chains given below trace back to one sample, sequenced in a study of blood T cells in healthy people across ages. Primers used in a second PCR of roughly 6 to 11 cycles were a sample-barcoded 5' primer and a J-beta primer mix. TCRdb used MiXCR to reprocess the 5' RACE reads, holding one entry per CDR3 protein. Among hundreds of thousands of distinct CDR3 sequences listed, more than 25% were seen once. Sequenced input: blood. These TCRs come from a woman of 80 years or more in good health.

This clonotype showed up many times. J is TRBJ2-5 and V is TRBV7-2; 16 bases are shared with TRBD2. Per the germline V gene, CDR1 is SGHTA and CDR2 is FQGNSA. The CDR3 runs to 17 residues. Unmatched junction bases numbered 8, after V lost 5 bases and J lost 5 bases. The CDR3 nucleotides read TGTGCCAGCAGCCTCCCGGGACTAGCGGGGGGGCCGGAGACCCAGTACTTC. Translating it yields CASSLPGLAGGPETQYF. The variable domain in full, completed from reference TRBV7-2 and TRBJ2-5, reads GAGVSQSPSNKVTEKGKDVELRCDPISGHTALYWYRQSLGQGLEFLIYFQGNSAPDKSGLPSDRFSAERTGGSVSTLTIQRTQQEDSAVYLCASSLPGLAGGPETQYFGPGTRLLVL.

The chain joins TRBV7-6 to TRBJ2-3, with D possibly being TRBD2 (6 bases). The ends were cut back, 5 bases at V and 4 bases at J, with 10 bases in the middle. Germline V gene data show CDR1 as SGHVS and CDR2 as FNYEAQ. The CDR3 runs 13 residues. The CDR3 protein is CASSRLAPDTQYF. The CDR3 DNA follows: TGTGCCAGCAGCCGCCTAGCGCCAGATACGCAGTATTTT.

In its sample, this clonotype was seen once. A much bigger clone sits one base away, suggesting this may be a read error. V usage is TRBV20-1 and J usage is TRBJ2-3, with D tentatively TRBD2 (6 bases). The CDR3 has 16 amino acids. The V gene's germline CDR1 is DFQATT and CDR2 SNEGSKA (reference sequence). CDR3 coding DNA: TGCAGTGCCTTGGAAGGGACTCCAGATATCACAGATGCGCAGTATTTT. It is translated as CSALEGTPDITDAQYF.

The sample holds many counts of this clonotype. The gene calls are TRBV27 and TRBJ2-1; D may match TRBD1 or TRBD2 (5 bases each). V lost 6 bases and J lost 2, with 20 bases in between. The germline gives CDR1 MNHEY, CDR2 SMNVEV (reference sequence). The CDR3 extends over 17 amino acids. This CDR3 is CASRRGTHPAAYNEQFF. The DNA of the CDR3 is TGTGCCAGCAGGCGTGGGACCCACCCCGCGGCCTACAATGAGCAGTTCTTC.

This clonotype was counted a few times. This rearrangement joins TRBV11-2 to TRBJ1-4, with D perhaps matching TRBD1 (5 bases). The CDR3 contains 16 residues. V lost 1 base to trimming and J lost 5 bases, with 14 bases between them. In germline, CDR1 is SGHAT, CDR2 FQNNGV. CDR3 DNA: TGTGCCAGCAGCTTAGTCCAGGGCGCCGTAAATGAAAAACTGTTTTTT. Translated, it gives CASSLVQGAVNEKLFF. Filled out from reference TRBV11-2 and TRBJ1-4, the complete variable domain reads EAGVAQSPRYKIIEKRQSVAFWCNPISGHATLYWYQQILGQGPKLLIQFQNNGVVDDSQLPKDRFSAERLKGVDSTLKIQPAKLEDSAVYLCASSLVQGAVNEKLFFGSGTQLSVL.

This clonotype has ten or more counts. The genes are TRBV28 and TRBJ2-1, with 10 nucleotides matching TRBD2. The CDR3 is 16 amino acids. V lost 4 bases, J lost 5 bases, and 8 bases stayed unmatched. The V gene's germline CDR1 is MDHEN and CDR2 SYDVKM. CDR3 sequence reads: CASSSSRLAGHNEQFF. The DNA for the CDR3 is TGTGCCAGCAGTTCCTCCAGACTAGCGGGCCACAATGAGCAGTTCTTC.

Ten or more counts support this clonotype. V is TRBV12-3 or TRBV12-4 and J is TRBJ1-2; D ambiguous. V lost 5 bases to trimming and J lost 0 bases, with 7 bases between them. The CDR3 consists of 13 residues. CDR3 sequence: CASSPQTNYGYTF. Here the CDR3 DNA reads TGTGCCAGCAGTCCTCAGACTAACTATGGCTACACCTTC.

This clonotype was observed at least ten times. This chain uses TRBV6-5 with TRBJ1-2, with TRBD1 matching over 8 bases. CDR1 and CDR2 (germline): MNHEY, SVGAGI. This CDR3 contains 15 residues. Germline trimming cut 6 bases from V and 3 bases from J; bases unmatched to any gene: 9. CDR3: CASRSDRGGDYGYTF. The DNA of the CDR3 is TGTGCCAGCAGGTCCGACAGGGGAGGCGACTATGGCTACACCTTC.

This clonotype is a singleton in its sample. In DNA form, the CDR3 reads TGCGCCAGCAGCTCGGGACAGACCCCCTCGAGCGGCTACACCTTC. It yields the protein CASSSGQTPSSGYTF. This rearrangement joins TRBV5-1 to TRBJ1-2; 7 bases fit TRBD1. The CDR3 consists of 15 residues. The germline V gene encodes CDR1 SGHRS and CDR2 YFSETQ. J lost 8 bases, V lost 3 bases, and 13 bases had no gene match.

This clonotype showed up many times. The chain is built from TRBV20-1 and TRBJ1-5, with D possibly being TRBD1 (6 bases). Germline-derived CDR1 and CDR2 are DFQATT and SNEGSKA (reference sequence). Trimming stripped 2 bases from V and 8 bases from J, with 16 bases between. CDR3 length: 14 amino acids. CDR3 sequence (DNA): TGCAGTGCTAGATCGGAGAGGGGGGGGAAGCCCCAGCATTTT. It is translated as CSARSERGGKPQHF.

This clonotype was counted at least ten times. J is TRBJ2-3 and V is TRBV6-5; D ambiguous. V lost 6 bases, J lost 1 base, and 14 bases lay in between. Germline loops: CDR1 MNHEY, CDR2 SVGAGI. The CDR3 runs 15 residues. CDR3 DNA: TGTGCCAGCAGCGACTCGCATCCGGGCACAGATACGCAGTATTTT. It is translated as CASSDSHPGTDTQYF.

About this clonotype: A much larger clone differs by one base, so this may be a read error. The V call is TRBV20-1, the J call TRBJ2-7; 13 bases are shared with TRBD2. The better agreement between TRBJ2-5 and the DNA end casts doubt on the J call. The CDR3 has 17 residues. Germline loops: CDR1 DFQATT, CDR2 SNEGSKA (reference sequence). For the CDR3, the DNA is TGCAGTGCTAGAGATAGTACTAGCGGGGGGGTCCAAGAGACCCAGTACTTC. Translated, it gives CSARDSTSGGVQETQYF.

This clonotype was seen repeatedly, ten times or more. The chain joins TRBV20-1 to TRBJ2-7; D gene uncertain. The CDR3 consists of 14 residues. V lost 5 bases to trimming and J lost 1 base, with 15 bases between them. Germline CDR1 is DFQATT and CDR2 is SNEGSKA (reference sequence). CDR3 loop: CSAGSRRPSYEQYF. CDR3 in DNA: TGCAGTGCTGGATCCAGACGGCCATCCTACGAGCAGTACTTC.